These 8 T cell receptor beta chains share one sample of origin, sequenced in a study of tumor and adjacent non-tumor tissue in lung cancer. A modified ARM-PCR protocol with three rounds of nested PCR amplified TCRbeta. TCRdb independently ran MiXCR on the multiplex PCR reads; one entry per CDR3 protein. Among tens of thousands of distinct CDR3 sequences listed, approximately 71% were seen once. The template was RNA from unsorted bulk tissue. Sequenced sample: lung tumor tissue. Receptors were obtained from a woman between 65 and 79 years old with non-small cell lung cancer.

With respect to this clonotype: The junction does not match germline at one end; this may be a read error. The rearrangement uses TRBV6-5 and TRBJ1-4, with a possible D match to TRBD1 (6 bases). Germline V CDR1 and CDR2: MNHEY, SVGAGI. The CDR3 spans 14 residues. CDR3 region: CTSSRTESSEKLLF. The DNA of the CDR3 is TGTACCAGCAGTCGGACAGAAAGTTCGGAAAAACTGCTTTTT.

A remark on this clonotype: One end of the junction fails to match germline, which may point to a read error. The genes are TRBV4-2 and TRBJ2-1; D gene ambiguous. The CDR3 consists of 13 residues. Germline V gene sequence: CDR1 LGHNA, CDR2 YNFKEQ. CDR3: CASSQAQMNERFF. The DNA of the CDR3 is TGTGCCAGCAGCCAAGCACAGATGAATGAGCGGTTCTTC.

Points on this clonotype: A much larger clone lies a single base off, so this may be a read error. The gene calls are TRBV20-1 and TRBJ1-5, with 9 bases aligning to TRBD1. V was pared by 5 bases and J by 3 bases, with 11 bases of the junction left unmatched. CDR1 is DFQATT, CDR2 SNEGSKA, per germline (reference sequence). The CDR3 contains 16 residues. The CDR3 sequence is CSASGTGTHTNQPQHF. DNA for the CDR3: TGCAGTGCTTCCGGGACAGGGACCCATACCAATCAGCCCCAGCATTTT.

In the case of this clonotype: Being one base from a much bigger clone, this may be a read error. The chain has TRBV20-1 and TRBJ2-1, with D uncertain. Germline V gives CDR1 DFQATT, CDR2 SNEGSKA (reference sequence). The CDR3 extends over 14 amino acids. The DNA of the CDR3 is TGCTGTGCAAACTCCGGGCATAGAGTCGATGAGCAGTTCTTC. Translation: CCANSGHRVDEQFF.

Concerning this clonotype: Its ends do not fully match the called genes, so a read error is possible. The chain joins TRBV29-1 to TRBJ2-5; TRBD1 agrees at 10 bases. The CDR3 has 13 amino acids. Germline lookup yields CDR1 SQVTM and CDR2 ANQGSEA. CDR3 coding DNA: TGCAGCACAGGACAGGGGGAGGTAGAGACCCAGTATTTC. This translates into CSTGQGEVETQYF.

This rearrangement joins TRBV6-6 to TRBJ2-4; TRBD1 agrees at 10 bases. Per germline, CDR1 MNHNY and CDR2 SVGAGI (reference sequence). The CDR3 spans 15 residues. V trimming: 2 bases; J trimming: 10 bases; junction bases outside the gene matches: 8. The CDR3 protein is CASSYTWDRGKIQYF. The CDR3 DNA is TGTGCCAGCAGTTACACTTGGGACAGGGGAAAGATTCAGTACTTC.

In regard to this clonotype: One end of the junction is discordant with germline, which a read error may explain. This chain links TRBV6-5 with TRBJ1-2, with D maybe TRBD1 (5 bases). The CDR3 sequence is 18 residues long. Germline assignment: CDR1 MNHEY and CDR2 SVGAGI. CDR3 DNA sequence: TGTGCCAGCAGCGATCGAGAGGGGTGGGAAATTATTAACTATGGCTACACTTTC. It codes for CASSDREGWEIINYGYTF.

A note on this clonotype: A read error may produce the germline difference seen at one junction end. The chain combines TRBV20-1 with TRBJ2-3; the match to TRBD2 covers 10 bases. This CDR3 is 15 amino acids long. Germline lookup yields CDR1 DFQATT and CDR2 SNEGSKA (reference sequence). CDR3 DNA: TGCGGTGCTAGGAACCCTAGCGGGAGTGGGGATACGCAGTATTTT. This codes for CGARNPSGSGDTQYF.